The present TCR beta chain was sequenced within a study of blood T cells in healthy people across ages. At least 6 million PBMCs were isolated per sample. Every sample gave at least 6 micrograms of total RNA when it was extracted. Primed by a sample-barcoded 5' primer and a J-beta primer mix, a second PCR proceeded for roughly 7 to 12 cycles. TCRdb re-called the 5' RACE reads with MiXCR, one entry per CDR3 protein. The sample contains about 1,400,000 distinct CDR3 sequences, approximately 63% of which appear only once. From germline, CDR1 is MNHEY and CDR2 SMNVEV (reference sequence). The CDR3 is 15 amino acids. J was trimmed by 8 bases and V by 3 bases; bases with no gene match: 6.

This clonotype originated in a man younger than 35 in good health. This chain joins TRBV27 and TRBJ2-1; 11 bases agree with TRBD2. Sequenced sample: blood. The CDR3 bases are TGTGCCAGCAGTTTTACTAGCGGGGGATACGATGAGCAGTTCTTC. It specifies CASSFTSGGYDEQFF.